This is a list of T cell receptor beta chains from one sample in a study of Ad26.COV2.S vaccination and SARS-CoV-2 variants. Using immunoSEQ multiplex PCR, the repertoire was profiled, and TCRdb retains in-frame clones only, with some absent. The table lists 300,000 to 450,000 clones, roughly nine tenths of them singletons. The material sequenced was peripheral blood, taken after recovery from COVID-19. The receptors shown here come from a human donor who had recovered from COVID-19. The CDR3 runs from the conserved cysteine through the conserved F or W. A D gene is named only where the DNA matches it firmly. Rows give clone size only sometimes, using once, few, many, or a class for an expanded clone.

v_gene	j_gene	d_gene	abundance	CDR3aa	CDR3nt
TRBV5-1	TRBJ2-6	TRBD2	.	CASKSGGSSGANVLTF	TGCGCCAGCAAGAGCGGGGGGAGCTCTGGGGCCAACGTCCTGACTTTC
TRBV6-2/TRBV6-3	TRBJ2-7	TRBD2	.	CASSSRPSGGGYEQYF	TGTGCCAGCAGTTCGCGGCCTAGCGGGGGGGGATACGAGCAGTACTTC
TRBV7-3	TRBJ2-3	TRBD2	.	CASSRGLAGTDTQYF	TGTGCCAGCAGCCGGGGACTAGCGGGAACAGATACGCAGTATTTT
TRBV4-3	TRBJ1-5	TRBD1	.	CASSPGQPDQPQHF	TGCGCCAGCAGCCCGGGACAGCCGGATCAGCCCCAGCATTTT
TRBV5-1	TRBJ1-1	.	.	CASSLGGAGPTEAFF	TGCGCCAGCAGCTTGGGTGGGGCAGGCCCCACTGAAGCTTTCTTT
TRBV6-5	TRBJ2-7	TRBD1	.	CASSFSIGTGIGEQYF	TGTGCCAGCAGTTTTTCCATCGGGACAGGGATCGGCGAGCAGTACTTC
TRBV11-3	TRBJ1-2	TRBD1	.	CASRRTGSCGYTF	TGTGCCAGCAGGCGGACAGGGTCGTGTGGCTACACCTTC
TRBV6-2/TRBV6-3	TRBJ2-3	TRBD2	once	CASSEAGGGTDTQYF	TGTGCCAGCAGCGAAGCGGGGGGAGGAACAGATACGCAGTATTTT
TRBV9	TRBJ2-1	.	.	CASSVKSGTNEQFF	TGTGCCAGCAGCGTCAAATCTGGGACCAATGAGCAGTTCTTC
TRBV7-3	TRBJ1-6	.	.	CASSLRGNPDSPLHF	TGTGCCAGCAGCTTAAGGGGTAACCCCGATTCACCCCTCCACTTT
TRBV12-5	TRBJ1-4	.	.	CASGLGQANEKLFF	TGTGCTAGTGGTTTGGGACAGGCCAATGAAAAACTGTTTTTT
TRBV27	TRBJ1-1	.	.	CASSPTRKTEAFF	TGTGCCAGCAGTCCAACACGCAAAACTGAAGCTTTCTTT
TRBV29-1	TRBJ2-7	.	.	CSVEGKPYEQYF	TGCAGCGTTGAAGGGAAACCCTACGAGCAGTACTTC
TRBV27	TRBJ1-2	.	.	CASSLSGSYGYTF	TGTGCCAGCAGTTTATCAGGGTCTTATGGCTACACCTTC
TRBV7-2	TRBJ1-2	.	.	CASSLPPTGKGGYTF	TGTGCCAGCAGCCTCCCCCCGACAGGAAAGGGTGGCTACACCTTC
TRBV5-1	TRBJ2-1	.	.	CASSPTREVYNEQFF	TGCGCCAGCAGTCCGACGAGGGAGGTTTACAATGAGCAGTTCTTC
TRBV19	TRBJ2-1	.	.	CASSQTSSYNEQFF	TGTGCCAGTAGCCAAACTAGTTCCTACAATGAGCAGTTCTTC
TRBV2	TRBJ1-4	.	once	CASSRSLTGATNEKLFF	TGTGCCAGCAGCCGAAGCCTGACGGGAGCAACTAATGAAAAACTGTTTTTT
TRBV9	TRBJ1-2	TRBD1	.	CASSGTGAVYGYTF	TGTGCCAGCAGCGGGACAGGGGCCGTCTATGGCTACACCTTC
TRBV9	TRBJ2-3	TRBD2	.	CASSARLAGGTDTQYF	TGTGCCAGCAGCGCCCGACTAGCGGGGGGGACAGATACGCAGTATTTT
TRBV11-2	TRBJ1-2	.	.	CASSRDGNYGYTF	TGTGCCAGCAGCCGGGACGGGAACTATGGCTACACCTTC
TRBV7-9	TRBJ2-3	TRBD1	.	CASSLGQGADTQYF	TGTGCCAGCAGCTTAGGACAGGGGGCAGATACGCAGTATTTT
TRBV6-5	TRBJ2-5	.	.	CASTLGETQYF	TGTGCCAGCACCTTGGGAGAGACCCAGTACTTC
TRBV5-5	TRBJ1-4	.	few	CASSSKNEKLFF	TGTGCCAGCAGCTCTAAAAATGAAAAACTGTTTTTT
TRBV29-1	TRBJ2-7	.	.	CSVEVSSPYDEQYF	TGCAGCGTTGAAGTTAGCAGCCCCTACGACGAGCAGTACTTC
TRBV5-6	TRBJ1-2	.	.	CASSPGSYGYTF	TGTGCCAGCAGCCCCGGGTCCTATGGCTACACCTTC
TRBV24-1	TRBJ1-1	TRBD1	.	CATSDLARGGTEAFF	TGTGCCACCAGTGATTTGGCCAGGGGGGGTACTGAAGCTTTCTTT
TRBV7-9	TRBJ2-7	TRBD1	.	CASSWGQGDYEQYF	TGTGCCAGCAGCTGGGGACAGGGGGACTACGAGCAGTACTTC
TRBV9	TRBJ2-7	TRBD1	.	CASSTPGQGYYEQYF	TGTGCCAGCAGCACCCCGGGACAGGGGTACTACGAGCAGTACTTC
TRBV10-3	TRBJ1-2	TRBD1	.	CAISEGQVFDGYTF	TGTGCCATCAGTGAGGGACAGGTTTTCGACGGCTACACCTTC
TRBV9	TRBJ2-3	TRBD2	.	CASSARLAGGITDTQYF	TGTGCCAGCAGCGCCCGACTAGCGGGGGGCATCACAGATACGCAGTATTTT
TRBV19	TRBJ2-1	TRBD1	.	CASSIAGGYPFDEQFF	TGTGCCAGTAGTATAGCAGGGGGCTACCCCTTCGATGAGCAGTTCTTC
TRBV6-5	TRBJ2-3	.	.	CASGSLLQGTDTQYF	TGTGCCAGCGGCTCGCTGTTACAAGGCACAGATACGCAGTATTTT
TRBV7-8	TRBJ1-2	TRBD1	.	CASSSSGTGIYGYTF	TGTGCCAGCAGCTCATCCGGGACAGGGATCTATGGCTACACCTTC
TRBV11-1	TRBJ1-6	.	.	CASSFGGQETFSPLHF	TGTGCCAGCAGCTTTGGTGGCCAGGAGACCTTTTCACCCCTCCACTTT
TRBV19	TRBJ2-5	.	.	CASSPRTKQETQYF	TGTGCCAGTAGTCCCAGGACCAAGCAAGAGACCCAGTACTTC
TRBV6-4	TRBJ1-1	.	.	CASRRDNLNTEAFF	TGTGCCAGCAGGAGGGACAACTTGAACACTGAAGCTTTCTTT
TRBV2	TRBJ2-5	TRBD1	.	CASNLQGYQETQYF	TGTGCCAGCAACCTACAGGGGTACCAAGAGACCCAGTACTTC
TRBV24-1	TRBJ1-6	.	.	CATDRHLSYNSPLHF	TGTGCCACCGACAGGCATCTCTCCTATAATTCACCCCTCCACTTT
TRBV27	TRBJ2-1	.	.	CASRQYNEQFF	TGTGCCAGCAGACAGTACAATGAGCAGTTCTTC
TRBV2	TRBJ2-5	.	.	CASSEARGEQETQYF	TGTGCCAGCAGTGAAGCGCGGGGAGAGCAAGAGACCCAGTACTTC
TRBV29-1	TRBJ2-2	TRBD1	once	CSVEGMDRGAGTGELFF	TGCAGCGTTGAAGGAATGGACAGGGGCGCTGGCACCGGGGAGCTGTTTTTT
TRBV18	TRBJ2-5	.	.	CASSQSEGQETQYF	TGTGCCAGCTCCCAGTCAGAGGGGCAAGAGACCCAGTACTTC
TRBV5-1	TRBJ1-1	.	once	CASSPKGPPDTEAFF	TGCGCCAGCAGCCCTAAGGGACCCCCCGACACTGAAGCTTTCTTT